This is a list of T cell receptor beta chains from one sample in a study of cytomegalovirus exposure and HLA in healthy donors. The repertoire was sequenced with immunoSEQ multiplex PCR; TCRdb's copy has only in-frame clones and lacks some. The table has tens of thousands of clones, 70% to 80% seen once; the top ten hold about 7.7%. The sequencing sample was made of PBMCs. All receptors come from a man aged 60 to 75 in good health and CMV-seronegative. The CDR3 runs from the conserved cysteine through the conserved F or W. Only part of the rows carry a size: once, few, many, or a class if the clone is expanded.

v_call clone_size cdr3_aa
TRBV11-3 - CASSLDGGAMHNEQFF
TRBV7-9 - CASSSRGREANEKLFF
TRBV5-6 - CASSLVVAGNTEAFF
TRBV7-2 - CASSFYRDQAFF
TRBV30 - CAWSQGEANEAFF
TRBV19 - CASSLPRIQNTEAFF
TRBV29-1 - CSVDSALAGGEQFF
TRBV19 few CASSPTGGREQYF
TRBV19 few CASRLGGQVNTEAFF
TRBV28 few CASSLLSEQYF
TRBV29-1 few CSVGVFGGGEQYF
TRBV7-9 once CASSWVPGQINQPQHF
TRBV5-1 - CASSLEGEHEQYF
TRBV2 - CASTDTMNTEAFF
TRBV5-1 - CASSTGSERDTQYF
TRBV18 - CASSAMNTEAFF
TRBV6-5 - CASSLAGRGDIQYF
TRBV6-1 - CASSESWGGRGEQYF